Below, 2 T cell receptor beta chains from the same sample are listed, as sequenced in a study of human T cells and chemical hapten exposure. MiXCR, run by TCRdb on the RACE reads, gives a single entry per CDR3 protein. The repertoire holds some 80,000 distinct CDR3 sequences, with roughly 10% as singletons. Time point indicated: patch test 1, 2 weeks after DPC sensitization. As to treatment: therapeutic diphenylcyclopropenone sensitization with weekly scalp DPC. This specimen was whole blood, taken in connection with sensitization to the hapten diphenylcyclopropenone (DPC). The receptor set was obtained from a woman aged 45-65 years with alopecia areata. Some clones in this sample may be carry-over from other donors' samples.

The J gene is TRBJ1-2, the V gene TRBV5-1, with D unresolved. V was trimmed by 0 bases and J by 6 bases, leaving 9 bases between them. The CDR3 runs to 13 residues. Per germline, CDR1 SGHRS and CDR2 YFSETQ. CDR3 nucleotide sequence: TGCGCCAGCAGCTTGGGTCCCCCGGATGGCTACACCTTC. Its protein product is CASSLGPPDGYTF.

The chain is built from TRBV28 and TRBJ2-7, with 9 bases matching TRBD1. V was clipped by 5 bases and J by 2 bases; unmatched bases: 4. The germline V gene encodes CDR1 MDHEN and CDR2 SYDVKM. This CDR3 spans 14 amino acids. This chain's CDR3 is CASSIGTGTYEQYF. As DNA, the CDR3 is TGTGCCAGCAGTATAGGGACAGGGACCTACGAGCAGTACTTC.